The 24 T cell receptor beta chains in this list originate from one sample, sequenced in a study of T cell responses to AZD1222 COVID-19 vaccine (dated by TCRdb to the early 2020s). Receptor amplification or capture employed the immunoSEQ multiplex PCR assay. TCRdb took this table from immuneACCESS and kept in-frame rearrangements with V and J called. Such tables lack part of the clones; where checked against another copy, unresolved V genes explain under half of the gap, and the rest is unexplained. Across this sample there are some 120,000 clones, with 90% seen only once. More than 6% of the sample is held by the ten biggest clonotypes. The time point label corresponds to: baseline before first vaccination. Sample: peripheral blood, taken on day 0 of AZD1222 vaccination. These receptors were taken from an adult in good health.

CDR3 DNA: TGTGCCAGCACCCATGGGTCCCCAAGGCCCGAGCAGTACTTC. This encodes CASTHGSPRPEQYF. The chain couples TRBV28 to TRBJ2-7; D not certain. The CDR3 is 14 residues long. The germline gives CDR1 MDHEN, CDR2 SYDVKM. V was trimmed by 7 bases and J by 6 bases, leaving 19 bases between them.

The DNA for the CDR3 is TGTGCCACCAGGGGTACGGGGGCGAACGGGGAGCTGTTTTTT. Protein product: CATRGTGANGELFF. The V call is TRBV24-1, the J call TRBJ2-2; D tentatively fits TRBD1 or TRBD2 (6 bases each). Germline V gene lookup returns CDR1 KGHDR and CDR2 SFDVKD. Trimming took off 7 bases at V and 7 bases at J, with 15 bases between the two ends. CDR3 size: 14 residues.

The chain has TRBV4-1 and TRBJ2-7; the match to TRBD1 covers 7 bases. This CDR3 contains 16 residues. V gave up 3 bases and J gave up 0 bases; unmatched junction bases: 8. CDR1 and CDR2 from the germline V gene are MGHRA and YSYEKL. The CDR3 loop reads CASSQNPGQSSYEQYF. As DNA, the CDR3 is TGCGCCAGCAGCCAGAATCCGGGACAGAGCTCCTACGAGCAGTACTTC.

The chain employs TRBV5-4 and TRBJ2-3; 14 bases fit TRBD2. CDR1 and CDR2 (germline): SGHNT, YYREEE (reference sequence). The CDR3 covers 19 residues. Trimming took 4 bases from V and 3 from J; bases not matched to a gene: 13. DNA of the CDR3: TGTGCCAGCAGCGGCAGACTAGCGGGAGGGCCTGAGAGTACAGATACGCAGTATTTT. Encoded protein: CASSGRLAGGPESTDTQYF.

V usage is TRBV19 and J usage is TRBJ1-1, with D tentatively TRBD1 (5 bases). The V end was cut by 7 bases, the J end by 2 bases, with 8 bases between. This CDR3 is 12 amino acids long. The germline V gene has CDR1 LNHDA and CDR2 SQIVND (reference sequence). In DNA form, the CDR3 reads TGTGCCAGTAAGGACACTAACACTGAAGCTTTCTTT. Translating it yields CASKDTNTEAFF. The full variable domain, in which reference TRBV19 and TRBJ1-1 provide the parts outside the CDR3, is DGGITQSPKYLFRKEGQNVTLSCEQNLNHDAMYWYRQDPGQGLRLIYYSQIVNDFQKGDIAEGYSVSREKKESFPLTVTSAQKNPTAFYLCASKDTNTEAFFGQGTRLTVV.

The chain carries TRBV29-1 and TRBJ2-1, with TRBD2 matching 10 bases. Germline-derived CDR1 and CDR2 are SQVTM and ANQGSEA. The CDR3 consists of 15 residues. V shed 7 bases and J 2 bases; nucleotides not matched to a gene: 8. CDR3 amino acids: CSGLTSGKAYNEQFF. Here the CDR3 DNA reads TGCAGCGGCCTTACTAGCGGGAAAGCCTACAATGAGCAGTTCTTC.

The gene calls are TRBV5-1 and TRBJ2-2, with TRBD2 identical over 8 bases. The germline V gene encodes CDR1 SGHRS and CDR2 YFSETQ. The ends lost 5 bases at V and 7 bases at J; junction bases unmatched: 7. CDR3 length equals 14 residues. As DNA, the CDR3 is TGCGCCAGCAGTTCCGGGACTAGTTACGGGGAGCTGTTTTTT. It translates to CASSSGTSYGELFF.

The genes are TRBV5-1 and TRBJ1-4; D possibly corresponds to TRBD1 (5 bases). The CDR3 sequence is 14 residues long. Between the trimmed V and J ends, which lost 0 bases and 4 bases, there was a span of 7 bases. CDR1 and CDR2 from the germline V gene are SGHRS and YFSETQ. CDR3 region: CASSLGQYNEKLFF. The DNA for the CDR3 is TGCGCCAGCAGCTTGGGACAGTATAATGAAAAACTGTTTTTT.

The rearrangement joins TRBV19 to TRBJ2-2; D gene uncertain. CDR1 is LNHDA, CDR2 SQIVND, per germline (reference sequence). With 3 bases removed from V and 7 bases from J, the gap between germline ends came to 12 bases. CDR3 size: 14 residues. CDR3 nucleotide sequence: TGTGCCAGTAGTATCAGTGGGTCGGGCGGGGAGCTGTTTTTT. Protein product: CASSISGSGGELFF. Drawing the rest from reference TRBV19 and TRBJ2-2, the complete variable domain is DGGITQSPKYLFRKEGQNVTLSCEQNLNHDAMYWYRQDPGQGLRLIYYSQIVNDFQKGDIAEGYSVSREKKESFPLTVTSAQKNPTAFYLCASSISGSGGELFFGEGSRLTVL.

This clone was counted between two and nine times. The chain uses TRBV18 and TRBJ1-4, with D hard to call. The CDR3 spans 14 residues. Germline values: CDR1 KGHSH, CDR2 LQKENI. Between the trimmed V and J ends, which lost 4 bases and 3 bases, there was a span of 9 bases. The CDR3 reads CASSLGEANEKLFF. DNA for the CDR3: TGTGCCAGCTCACTCGGGGAGGCTAATGAAAAACTGTTTTTT.

This clone was counted a single time. The chain employs TRBV19 and TRBJ2-2, with D possibly being TRBD1 (5 bases). In germline, CDR1 is LNHDA, CDR2 SQIVND (reference sequence). The CDR3 loop spans 16 amino acids. Trimming cost V 6 bases and J 6 bases, with 20 bases left between them. Here the CDR3 reads CASRRGPRVEAGELFF. In DNA form, the CDR3 reads TGTGCCAGTAGGCGAGGCCCCAGGGTTGAGGCCGGGGAGCTGTTTTTT.

This chain connects TRBV19 to TRBJ1-5; TRBD1 is a possible D gene (5 bases). The germline V gene has CDR1 LNHDA and CDR2 SQIVND (reference sequence). V was trimmed by 7 bases and J by 2 bases, leaving 9 bases between them. This CDR3 comprises 13 residues. The CDR3 nucleotides are TGTGCCAGTACCCTGGGGGGCAATCAGCCCCAGCATTTT. It codes for CASTLGGNQPQHF.

This clone was observed a single time. The V gene is TRBV11-2, the J gene TRBJ1-5; TRBD1 is a possible D gene (5 bases). V shed 5 bases and J shed 0 bases, with 14 bases lying between them. Germline V CDR1 and CDR2: SGHAT, FQNNGV. CDR3 length: 16 amino acids. The CDR3 region is CASSPGWGYSNQPQHF. Written as DNA, the CDR3 is TGTGCCAGCAGCCCAGGGTGGGGCTATAGCAATCAGCCCCAGCATTTT.

The chain employs TRBV5-6 and TRBJ1-2, with unresolved D. In germline, CDR1 is SGHDT, CDR2 YYEEEE. The CDR3 runs to 13 residues. V was clipped by 0 bases and J by 3 bases, with 6 bases between them. CDR3 bases: TGTGCCAGCAGCTTGGGGGGAGACTATGGCTACACCTTC. It encodes CASSLGGDYGYTF. Using reference TRBV5-6 and TRBJ1-2 for the parts outside the CDR3, the full variable domain is DAGVTQSPTHLIKTRGQQVTLRCSPKSGHDTVSWYQQALGQGPQFIFQYYEEEERQRGNFPDRFSGHQFPNYSSELNVNALLLGDSALYLCASSLGGDYGYTFGSGTRLTVV.

The J gene is TRBJ2-1, the V gene TRBV10-3; TRBD2 agrees at 7 bases. V trimming: 6 bases; J trimming: 0 bases; junction bases outside the gene matches: 5. Germline values: CDR1 ENHRY, CDR2 SYGVKD. The CDR3 is 15 amino acids. The CDR3 loop reads CAIRPSGTSYNEQFF. DNA for the CDR3: TGTGCCATCAGGCCTAGCGGAACCTCCTACAATGAGCAGTTCTTC.

The CDR3: CASSLEGGQPQHF. CDR3 coding DNA: TGTGCCAGCAGTCTAGAGGGGGGGCAGCCCCAGCATTTT. V is TRBV2 and J is TRBJ1-5, with D maybe TRBD1 (6 bases). The CDR3 sequence is 13 residues long. In germline, CDR1 is SNHLY, CDR2 FYNNEI. Between the trimmed V and J ends, which lost 5 bases and 7 bases, there was a span of 12 bases.

The J gene is TRBJ2-7, the V gene TRBV28, with D possibly being TRBD2 (5 bases). Germline V CDR1 and CDR2: MDHEN, SYDVKM. The CDR3 has 14 residues. V lost 8 bases to trimming and J lost 4 bases, with 18 bases between them. The CDR3 loop is CASHAWRFEYEQYF. The CDR3 DNA reads as TGTGCCAGCCATGCGTGGAGGTTCGAGTACGAGCAGTACTTC.

CDR3 amino acids: CASRDPRDRRSYEQYF. The CDR3 nucleotides are TGCGCCAGCAGGGACCCACGGGACAGGAGATCCTACGAGCAGTACTTC. This chain uses TRBV5-1 with TRBJ2-7, with TRBD1 matching over 8 bases. Per the germline V gene, CDR1 is SGHRS and CDR2 is YFSETQ. The CDR3 has 16 amino acids. V was clipped by 5 bases and J by 1 base; unmatched bases: 11.

The chain employs TRBV30 and TRBJ2-5; D is undetermined. The CDR3 extends over 11 amino acids. V was trimmed by 0 bases and J by 5 bases, leaving 4 bases between them. Germline CDR1 and CDR2: GTSNPN and SVGIG (reference sequence). Here the CDR3 reads CAWSVKETQYF. The CDR3 coding sequence is TGTGCCTGGAGTGTGAAGGAGACCCAGTACTTC.

The CDR3 coding sequence is TGTGCCAGCAGCTCCCAACAGGAGACGGAGCAGTTCTTC. It yields the protein CASSSQQETEQFF. The V and J genes are TRBV7-2 and TRBJ2-1, with D maybe TRBD1 (5 bases). CDR3 length: 13 residues. Trimming pared 4 bases from V and 10 bases from J, leaving 14 bases between. Germline V gene lookup returns CDR1 SGHTA and CDR2 FQGNSA.

This chain joins TRBV3-1 (or the pseudogene TRBV3-2) and TRBJ1-5; D is possibly TRBD1 (5 bases). This CDR3 spans 15 amino acids. V lost 6 bases and J 0 bases, leaving 12 bases between the germline ends. Germline V CDR1 and CDR2: LGHDT, YNNKEL (reference sequence). CDR3 bases: TGTGCCAGCAGTCAATCAGGGCATAGCAATCAGCCCCAGCATTTT. Protein: CASSQSGHSNQPQHF.

V and J are TRBV9 and TRBJ2-1; 8 bases agree with TRBD2. The CDR3 spans 16 residues. V dropped 0 bases and J dropped 2; count of bases not matched to a gene: 4. The germline V gene has CDR1 SGDLS and CDR2 YYNGEE. CDR3 bases: TGTGCCAGCAGCGTAGCGCTAGCGGGTACCTACAATGAGCAGTTCTTC. It specifies CASSVALAGTYNEQFF.

V is TRBV6-2 or TRBV6-3 and J is TRBJ1-2; perhaps TRBD1 as D (6 bases). The germline V gene encodes CDR1 MNHEY and CDR2 SVGEGT. The CDR3 spans 14 residues. Trimming stripped 6 bases from V and 8 bases from J, with 19 bases between. CDR3 DNA sequence: TGTGCCAGCAGCCCATCCCGGGACATGCGGGGCTACACCTTC. As protein: CASSPSRDMRGYTF.

J is TRBJ2-7 and V is TRBV6-2 or TRBV6-3, with unresolved D. The V end was cut by 5 bases, the J end by 0 bases, with 8 bases between. The CDR3 loop spans 13 amino acids. Germline CDR1 is MNHEY and CDR2 is SVGEGT. The CDR3 region is CASSPSLSYEQYF. The DNA of the CDR3 is TGTGCCAGCAGTCCCAGTCTCTCCTACGAGCAGTACTTC.